This T cell receptor (beta chain) was recorded in a study of T cell responses to AZD1222 COVID-19 vaccine. The germline V gene has CDR1 SEHNR and CDR2 FQNEAQ (reference sequence). With 0 bases removed from V and 4 bases from J, the gap between germline ends came to 12 bases. The CDR3 spans 15 residues. Clones were read by immunoSEQ multiplex PCR, and TCRdb kept only the in-frame ones, dropping some. The table has 150,000 to 200,000 clones, just over 85% seen once. This TCR derives from an adult in good health. V usage is TRBV7-9 and J usage is TRBJ1-2; possibly TRBD1 for D (6 bases). Sequences were derived from peripheral blood, sampled on day 0 of AZD1222 vaccination. CDR3 sequence (DNA): TGTGCCAGCAGCTTAGCAGGGGGACCGACCTATGGCTACACCTTC. Translated: CASSLAGGPTYGYTF.